The clone carrying this T cell receptor (beta chain) showed up just a few times. Its antigen remains unknown. The TCR beta CDR3 regions underwent amplification from RNA transcripts. The first-round RT-PCR employed HTBI primers together with the Qiagen OneStep RT-PCR kit. A multiplex PCR was then performed as the second round. TCRdb re-analysed the multiplex PCR reads in MiXCR, keeping a single row per CDR3 protein. The sample holds about 700,000 distinct CDR3 sequences; over 40% are singletons and the top ten take over 2.5%. This specimen belongs to a study of Graves' ophthalmopathy and Graves' hyperthyroidism. Study outcomes and limitations: The authors also found most expanded thyroid clonotypes above 0.001 frequency in blood. Predictions made by the model for ophthalmopathy progression reached over 55% sensitivity and roughly 79% specificity.

V dropped 2 bases and J dropped 1 base, with 18 bases sitting between them. The CDR3 extends over 17 amino acids. Germline V CDR1 and CDR2: SGHDT, YYEEEE. The sample comprised peripheral blood. The clonotype comes from an adult man with Graves' ophthalmopathy. This rearrangement joins TRBV5-6 to TRBJ1-1, with a possible D match to TRBD1 (6 bases). The CDR3, as DNA: TGTGCCAGCAGCTTCGGGGTGGAGTCGACAGGGAACACTGAAGCTTTCTTT. It encodes CASSFGVESTGNTEAFF.